The 25 T cell receptor beta chains reported below all come from one sample, sequenced in a study of blood T cell repertoires in COVID-19. The protocol was immunoSEQ multiplex PCR, while the TCRdb copy is restricted to in-frame clones and leaves out a portion. The sample includes under 250,000 clones, less than 90% seen only once; the top ten take less than 0.75%. Sequencing was done on a sample of peripheral blood. The receptors originated from a man between 35 and 55 years old with acute or convalescent COVID-19.

The chain combines TRBV9 with TRBJ2-7, with 8 bases that match TRBD1. The CDR3 consists of 16 residues. Germline loops: CDR1 SGDLS, CDR2 YYNGEE. V lost 0 bases, J lost 0 bases, and 5 bases stayed unmatched. CDR3 protein: CASSVGTGLSSYEQYF. The CDR3 DNA reads as TGTGCCAGCAGCGTAGGGACAGGGCTCAGCTCCTACGAGCAGTACTTC. Combining the CDR3 with reference TRBV9 and TRBJ2-7 gives the whole variable domain DSGVTQTPKHLITATGQRVTLRCSPRSGDLSVYWYQQSLDQGLQFLIQYYNGEERAKGNILERFSAQQFPDLHSELNLSSLELGDSALYFCASSVGTGLSSYEQYFGPGTRLTVT.

The rearrangement joins TRBV5-1 to TRBJ2-7, with 9 bases matching TRBD2. J gave up 6 bases and V 1 base, and 11 bases lay outside the gene matches. The CDR3 is made up of 16 amino acids. CDR1 and CDR2 (germline): SGHRS, YFSETQ. In nucleotides, the CDR3 is TGCGCCAGCAGCTTGAATAGCGGGGGTTCCTCGGGCGAGCAGTACTTC. This gives the protein CASSLNSGGSSGEQYF.

The chain uses TRBV30 and TRBJ1-4, with a tentative D call TRBD1 (5 bases). CDR1 and CDR2 from the germline V gene are GTSNPN and SVGIG (reference sequence). The germline V and J ends were trimmed by 0 bases and 13 bases, with 9 bases remaining between them. The CDR3 runs 11 residues. The CDR3 DNA sequence: TGTGCCTGGAGTGTACAGGCCAGACTGTTTTTT. It yields the protein CAWSVQARLFF.

The gene calls are TRBV2 and TRBJ2-7; 11 bases are shared with TRBD1. The CDR3 has 17 amino acids. V trimming: 6 bases; J trimming: 2 bases; junction bases outside the gene matches: 12. The germline gives CDR1 SNHLY, CDR2 FYNNEI. The CDR3 region is CASRDQRTGGRPYEQYF. In DNA form, the CDR3 reads TGTGCCAGCAGGGACCAAAGGACAGGGGGCCGGCCCTACGAGCAGTACTTC.

The genes are TRBV19 and TRBJ2-5; possibly TRBD1 for D (6 bases). The CDR3 sequence is 14 residues long. Per the germline V gene, CDR1 is LNHDA and CDR2 is SQIVND (reference sequence). The V gene lost 3 bases and the J gene lost 6 bases, with 14 bases spanning the gap. The CDR3 nucleotides are TGTGCCAGTAGTATCTCCCAGGGGTGGAAGACCCAGTACTTC. Amino acid sequence: CASSISQGWKTQYF.

This clone showed up just a few times. This chain connects TRBV3-1 (or the pseudogene TRBV3-2) to TRBJ2-2, with D possibly TRBD1 on 5 matching bases. Trimming took off 4 bases at V and 1 base at J, with 10 bases between the two ends. Per germline, CDR1 LGHDT and CDR2 YNNKEL (reference sequence). This CDR3 has 15 amino acids. In DNA form, the CDR3 reads TGTGCCAGCAGCCCAGGGTACGGGAACACCGGGGAGCTGTTTTTT. This sequence encodes CASSPGYGNTGELFF.

The chain recombines TRBV18 with TRBJ2-5, with D possibly TRBD2 on 6 matching bases. V was pared by 1 base and J by 5 bases, with 17 bases between. The CDR3 extends over 16 amino acids. Germline CDR1 reads KGHSH; CDR2 reads LQKENI. In nucleotides, the CDR3 is TGTGCCAGCTCACCACTGGTCCCGCGGGAACGGGAGACCCAGTACTTC. The encoded protein is CASSPLVPRERETQYF.

CDR3 sequence reads: CASSPRDIMNTEAFF. CDR3 nucleotide sequence: TGTGCCAGCTCACCACGGGACATCATGAACACTGAAGCTTTCTTT. V usage is TRBV18 and J usage is TRBJ1-1; tentative D call: TRBD1 (6 bases). The CDR3 is 15 amino acids. The germline V and J ends were trimmed by 1 base and 0 bases, with 9 bases remaining between them. Per germline, CDR1 KGHSH and CDR2 LQKENI.

The chain joins TRBV3-1 (or the pseudogene TRBV3-2) to TRBJ1-5, with D hard to call. This CDR3 contains 16 residues. In germline, CDR1 is LGHDT, CDR2 YNNKEL (reference sequence). V lost 4 bases to trimming and J lost 2 bases, with 15 bases between them. CDR3 sequence reads: CASSPAGRRGNQPQHF. The CDR3 DNA reads as TGTGCCAGCAGCCCCGCCGGTCGGAGGGGCAATCAGCCCCAGCATTTT.

The chain couples TRBV18 to TRBJ1-1; 7 nucleotides line up with TRBD1. The CDR3 totals 14 residues. V trimming: 4 bases; J trimming: 2 bases; junction bases outside the gene matches: 4. Germline CDR1 and CDR2: KGHSH and LQKENI. CDR3 DNA sequence: TGTGCCAGCTCACAGGGGACAGCAAACACTGAAGCTTTCTTT. Protein sequence: CASSQGTANTEAFF.

The V and J genes are TRBV27 and TRBJ1-1; unclear D gene. Germline V gene sequence: CDR1 MNHEY, CDR2 SMNVEV (reference sequence). V shed 4 bases and J shed 1 base, with 10 bases lying between them. The CDR3 contains 14 residues. The CDR3 nucleotides read TGTGCCAGCAGTTGGTACGGTAAGAACACTGAAGCTTTCTTT. Translating it yields CASSWYGKNTEAFF.

V gene TRBV29-1 combines with J gene TRBJ1-4, with 7 positions matching TRBD1. After removal of 4 bases from V and 6 bases from J, the junction contained 5 bases not matched to a gene. This CDR3 has 13 amino acids. Germline values: CDR1 SQVTM, CDR2 ANQGSEA. Here the CDR3 reads CSVVKGADEKLFF. Written as DNA, the CDR3 is TGCAGCGTTGTGAAGGGGGCTGATGAAAAACTGTTTTTT.

The chain joins TRBV6-5 to TRBJ2-5, with 8 bases aligning to TRBD1. The V gene's germline CDR1 is MNHEY and CDR2 SVGAGI. V lost 6 bases and J lost 1; bases outside the gene matches: 4. CDR3 size: 14 residues. Written as DNA, the CDR3 is TGTGCCAGCAGCCGGGGACAGGCCCAAGAGACCCAGTACTTC. Translated, it gives CASSRGQAQETQYF.

The chain joins TRBV6-5 to TRBJ2-7; D is perhaps TRBD1 (6 bases). The V gene lost 6 bases and the J gene lost 2 bases, with 11 bases spanning the gap. Germline V gene lookup returns CDR1 MNHEY and CDR2 SVGAGI. The CDR3 is 13 amino acids. The CDR3 reads CASSRDTAYEQYF. For the CDR3, the DNA is TGTGCCAGCAGCCGGGACACCGCCTACGAGCAGTACTTC.

The rearrangement links TRBV7-2 to TRBJ2-5; possibly TRBD2 for D (5 bases). V lost 3 bases to trimming and J lost 2 bases, with 16 bases between them. The germline gives CDR1 SGHTA, CDR2 FQGNSA. CDR3 length equals 16 residues. CDR3 protein: CASSFRLLAVQETQYF. CDR3 DNA: TGTGCCAGCAGCTTTCGTCTTCTAGCAGTGCAAGAGACCCAGTACTTC. Variable domain in full (rest from reference TRBV7-2 and TRBJ2-5): GAGVSQSPSNKVTEKGKDVELRCDPISGHTALYWYRQSLGQGLEFLIYFQGNSAPDKSGLPSDRFSAERTGGSVSTLTIQRTQQEDSAVYLCASSFRLLAVQETQYFGPGTRLLVL.

The chain is built from TRBV30 and TRBJ2-7; D is unclear. V was shortened by 0 bases and J by 5 bases, with 14 bases between the two germline ends. The CDR3 runs to 14 residues. Germline V lookup: CDR1 GTSNPN, CDR2 SVGIG (reference sequence). This CDR3 is CAWSVSARRDEQYF. The CDR3 bases are TGTGCCTGGAGTGTATCGGCTCGCCGGGACGAGCAGTACTTC.

The chain uses TRBV7-9 and TRBJ1-1; D remains ambiguous. The V and J ends lost 3 bases and 4 bases respectively, with 9 bases between them. The CDR3 is made up of 13 amino acids. Germline V lookup: CDR1 SEHNR, CDR2 FQNEAQ (reference sequence). CDR3 sequence (DNA): TGTGCCAGCAGCTTGACTATCGTCACTGAAGCTTTCTTT. It specifies CASSLTIVTEAFF.

The CDR3 coding sequence is TGCAGCCTAGCGGGGGCTAGCACAGATACGCAGTATTTT. As protein: CSLAGASTDTQYF. V is TRBV29-1 and J is TRBJ2-3, with 10 positions matching TRBD2. This CDR3 comprises 13 residues. Germline V lookup: CDR1 SQVTM, CDR2 ANQGSEA. The ends lost 8 bases at V and 0 bases at J; junction bases unmatched: 2.

The genes are TRBV4-2 and TRBJ2-6, with 8 bases that match TRBD1. This CDR3 spans 18 amino acids. The V gene's germline CDR1 is LGHNA and CDR2 YNFKEQ. Trimming removed 1 base from V and 0 bases from J; junction bases left unmatched: 5. DNA for the CDR3: TGTGCCAGCAGCCAAGTCGGACAGGGCCTCTCTGGGGCCAACGTCCTGACTTTC. Its translation is CASSQVGQGLSGANVLTF.

The V call is TRBV5-1, the J call TRBJ2-1; 12 nucleotides match TRBD2. V trimming: 3 bases; J trimming: 2 bases; junction bases outside the gene matches: 15. CDR1 is SGHRS, CDR2 YFSETQ, per germline. This CDR3 has 20 amino acids. The CDR3 here is CASSSPGTSGLPKPYNEQFF. The CDR3 DNA reads as TGCGCCAGCAGCTCCCCCGGGACTAGCGGGTTACCCAAGCCCTACAATGAGCAGTTCTTC. Drawing the rest from reference TRBV5-1 and TRBJ2-1, the complete variable domain is KAGVTQTPRYLIKTRGQQVTLSCSPISGHRSVSWYQQTPGQGLQFLFEYFSETQRNKGNFPGRFSGRQFSNSRSEMNVSTLELGDSALYLCASSSPGTSGLPKPYNEQFFGPGTRLTVL.

The CDR3, as DNA: TGCGCCAGCAGCTTGGCGATGGGCGGGAGCCTTTGGAACACCGGGGAGCTGTTTTTT. Encoded protein: CASSLAMGGSLWNTGELFF. V is TRBV5-1 and J is TRBJ2-2; 7 nucleotides line up with TRBD2. Germline CDR1 is SGHRS and CDR2 is YFSETQ. The length of the CDR3 is 19 residues. The ends lost 0 bases at V and 1 base at J; junction bases unmatched: 12.

The chain combines TRBV29-1 with TRBJ2-1; a possible D gene is TRBD2 (6 bases). Trimming shortened V by 5 bases and J by 7 bases, and 9 bases separated the two germline ends. The germline V gene has CDR1 SQVTM and CDR2 ANQGSEA. This CDR3 is built from 11 residues. The DNA for the CDR3 is TGCAGCGTTCCCGGGAGTAATGAGCAGTTCTTC. Its protein is CSVPGSNEQFF.

The rearrangement links TRBV6-5 to TRBJ1-2, with D unclear. Trimming stripped 0 bases from V and 3 bases from J, with 8 bases between. This CDR3 region has 14 residues. CDR1 is MNHEY, CDR2 SVGAGI, per germline. The CDR3 is CASSYSSGYYGYTF. In nucleotides, the CDR3 is TGTGCCAGCAGTTACTCATCCGGGTACTATGGCTACACCTTC.

The genes are TRBV7-9 and TRBJ2-7; 7 bases are a match to TRBD2. The CDR3 consists of 15 residues. Looked up from germline, CDR1 is SEHNR and CDR2 is FQNEAQ (reference sequence). The trim removed 1 base at V and 6 bases at J, leaving 9 bases unmatched. CDR3 region: CASSLGLAGVFEQYF. CDR3 bases: TGTGCCAGCAGCTTAGGATTGGCGGGAGTTTTCGAGCAGTACTTC.

This clone was seen just once. CDR3 sequence reads: CASSEATRRIERGPFDTQYF. In nucleotides, the CDR3 is TGTGCCAGCAGTGAAGCAACCCGGAGGATCGAGCGGGGGCCCTTTGATACGCAGTATTTT. The gene calls are TRBV6-1 and TRBJ2-3; TRBD2 aligns across 8 bases. The germline CDR1 and CDR2 sequences are MNHNS and SASEGT. The junction had 20 bases not matched to a gene; V was cut back by 0 bases and J by 6 bases. The CDR3 has 20 residues.